This TCR beta chain was captured in a study of CD8 T cells in ankylosing spondylitis. Study-wide findings and caveats: Blood of patients with ankylosing spondylitis appeared to be characterized by a TCR beta motif of seven or eight highly homologous variants. As reported, disease-linked clones showed significant enrichment in matched ankylosing spondylitis synovial fluid. The authors found the disease-linked clones to be CD8+ and relatively rare in peripheral blood.

MiXCR, applied by TCRdb to the 5' RACE reads, yields one record per CDR3 protein. The data contain about 840,000 distinct CDR3 sequences, about 12% of them singletons. Trimming cost V 1 base and J 3 bases; bases outside gene matches: 4. Germline V lookup: CDR1 KGHSH, CDR2 LQKENI. CDR3 size: 15 residues. With regard to this clonotype: Its antigen is not identified.

Sequencing was performed on blood, either unsorted or a sorted T cell fraction (not recorded which). The sequence came from a male donor with ankylosing spondylitis. The V and J genes are TRBV18 and TRBJ2-3; 7 bases are shared with TRBD2. CDR3 loop: CASSPRGRETDTQYF. For the CDR3, the DNA is TGTGCCAGCTCACCACGAGGGAGGGAAACAGATACGCAGTATTTT.